The 25 T cell receptor beta chains presented below share a single source sample, sequenced in a study of cytomegalovirus exposure and HLA in healthy donors. Repertoires were generated with immunoSEQ multiplex PCR, while TCRdb's copy carries only in-frame clones and drops some. The sample lists more than 90,000 clones, more than 70% occurring once. Sample: PBMCs. These receptor sequences come from a man younger than 35 in good health and CMV-seronegative.

V and J are TRBV9 and TRBJ2-7; D uncertain. Trimming took off 1 base at V and 5 bases at J, with 10 bases between the two ends. Germline V gene sequence: CDR1 SGDLS, CDR2 YYNGEE. The CDR3 has 13 residues. The CDR3 spells CASSVPGNHEQYF. CDR3 nucleotide sequence: TGTGCCAGCAGCGTACCAGGCAACCACGAGCAGTACTTC.

The rearrangement uses TRBV10-3 and TRBJ2-1; tentatively, D is TRBD1 (5 bases). CDR1 is ENHRY, CDR2 SYGVKD, per germline. The CDR3 loop spans 12 amino acids. Trimming pared 8 bases from V and 9 bases from J, leaving 14 bases between. CDR3 in DNA: TGTGCCATCGCAACAGGCCAGGTTGAGCAGTTCTTC. This translates into CAIATGQVEQFF.

The chain carries TRBV10-3 and TRBJ1-1; D might be TRBD1 (6 bases). The CDR3 extends over 13 amino acids. V was shortened by 5 bases and J by 3 bases, with 10 bases between the two germline ends. Germline CDR1 is ENHRY and CDR2 is SYGVKD. CDR3: CAISLGQYTEAFF. For the CDR3, the DNA is TGTGCCATCAGTCTTGGACAGTACACTGAAGCTTTCTTT.

J is TRBJ2-3 and V is TRBV2; D not certain. The CDR3 is 14 residues long. Germline-derived CDR1 and CDR2 are SNHLY and FYNNEI. Trimming shortened V by 8 bases and J by 2 bases, and 14 bases separated the two germline ends. The CDR3 protein is CASLQSRNTDTQYF. The CDR3 DNA is TGTGCCAGCCTTCAATCCAGGAACACAGATACGCAGTATTTT.

This clone was observed a handful of times. The rearrangement uses TRBV28 and TRBJ1-5; D not certain. Trimming took 6 bases from V and 1 from J, leaving 10 bases between them. CDR3 length: 14 amino acids. CDR1 and CDR2 (germline): MDHEN, SYDVKM. The CDR3 DNA is TGTGCCAGCAGCCTCTCGGAGAGCAATCAGCCCCAGCATTTT. It specifies CASSLSESNQPQHF.

The chain joins TRBV18 to TRBJ2-2, with TRBD1 matching 8 bases. V was clipped by 6 bases and J by 1 base; unmatched bases: 4. This CDR3 is built from 15 residues. Germline V lookup: CDR1 KGHSH, CDR2 LQKENI. The CDR3 region has the DNA TGTGCCAGCTCGGCGGGACAGGAGAACACCGGGGAGCTGTTTTTT. It is translated as CASSAGQENTGELFF. Full variable domain (remainder filled in from reference TRBV18 and TRBJ2-2): NAGVMQNPRHLVRRRGQEARLRCSPMKGHSHVYWYRQLPEEGLKFMVYLQKENIIDESGMPKERFSAEFPKEGPSILRIQQVVRGDSAAYFCASSAGQENTGELFFGEGSRLTVL.

The V gene is TRBV20-1, the J gene TRBJ1-2; D unclear. Germline values: CDR1 DFQATT, CDR2 SNEGSKA (reference sequence). CDR3 length: 11 residues. V lost 5 bases and J 5 bases, leaving 9 bases between the germline ends. The CDR3 DNA reads TGCAGTGCTTGGAACGGGTATGGCTACACCTTC. Protein: CSAWNGYGYTF.

The chain links TRBV5-6 to TRBJ2-4; 9 bases fit TRBD1. CDR1 and CDR2 (germline): SGHDT, YYEEEE. This CDR3 region has 16 residues. J was trimmed by 2 bases and V by 4 bases; bases with no gene match: 7. For the CDR3, the DNA is TGTGCCAGCAGCCGGGACAGGGTTGTTACCAAAAACATTCAGTACTTC. Translation gives CASSRDRVVTKNIQYF. Combining the CDR3 with reference TRBV5-6 and TRBJ2-4 gives the whole variable domain DAGVTQSPTHLIKTRGQQVTLRCSPKSGHDTVSWYQQALGQGPQFIFQYYEEEERQRGNFPDRFSGHQFPNYSSELNVNALLLGDSALYLCASSRDRVVTKNIQYFGAGTRLSVL.

The chain joins TRBV27 to TRBJ1-5; D unclear. Per germline, CDR1 MNHEY and CDR2 SMNVEV (reference sequence). Trimming took 5 bases from V and 7 from J, leaving 15 bases between them. The CDR3 sequence is 14 residues long. Here the CDR3 reads CASSALITRQPQHF. The CDR3 DNA reads as TGTGCCAGCAGTGCCCTTATAACGAGGCAGCCCCAGCATTTT.

This chain uses TRBV28 with TRBJ1-3; D might be TRBD1 (6 bases). Trimming removed 1 base at V and 0 bases at J, with 10 bases between. This CDR3 is 16 amino acids long. Germline-derived CDR1 and CDR2 are MDHEN and SYDVKM. In DNA form, the CDR3 reads TGTGCCAGCAGTTTATTCGGACAGTTCTCTGGAAACACCATATATTTT. Encoded protein: CASSLFGQFSGNTIYF.

The chain has TRBV7-8 and TRBJ2-1; a possible D gene is TRBD1 (6 bases). Trimming removed 5 bases from V and 10 bases from J, with 21 bases in between. The CDR3 totals 15 residues. Germline V CDR1 and CDR2: SGHVS, FQNEAQ. CDR3 sequence (DNA): TGTGCCAGCAGCCATTCACCAGGGGAAAGGAAAGAGCAGTTCTTC. This translates into CASSHSPGERKEQFF.

The chain has TRBV7-2 and TRBJ2-7; 8 bases map to TRBD1. This CDR3 spans 15 amino acids. With V trimmed by 4 bases and J by 3 bases, 8 bases remained unmatched. CDR1 is SGHTA and CDR2 is FQGNSA in the germline V gene. The CDR3 protein is CASSSRTGIVYEQYF. Written as DNA, the CDR3 is TGTGCCAGCAGCTCTCGGACAGGGATAGTCTACGAGCAGTACTTC.

This rearrangement joins TRBV27 to TRBJ1-2; 7 bases agree with TRBD1. In germline, CDR1 is MNHEY, CDR2 SMNVEV (reference sequence). Trimming took 5 bases from V and 5 from J; bases not matched to a gene: 8. CDR3 length: 14 amino acids. The CDR3: CASSPTGTEYGYTF. The CDR3 bases are TGTGCCAGCAGTCCAACCGGGACAGAATATGGCTACACCTTC.

This chain links TRBV5-1 with TRBJ1-1; 8 bases map to TRBD1. Trimming cost V 2 bases and J 6 bases; bases outside gene matches: 3. Per germline, CDR1 SGHRS and CDR2 YFSETQ. The CDR3 is 13 residues long. The chain's CDR3 is CASSLRTGPEAFF. CDR3 coding DNA: TGCGCCAGCAGCTTACGGACAGGGCCTGAAGCTTTCTTT.

This sequence joins TRBV7-6 and TRBJ2-7; D is ambiguous. Germline lookup yields CDR1 SGHVS and CDR2 FNYEAQ. With 4 bases removed from V and 5 bases from J, the gap between germline ends came to 9 bases. This CDR3 has 12 amino acids. CDR3 region: CASSSQNHEQYF. The CDR3 DNA sequence: TGTGCCAGCAGCTCCCAGAACCACGAGCAGTACTTC. Together with reference TRBV7-6 and TRBJ2-7, the CDR3 gives the full variable domain: GAGVSQSPRYKVTKRGQDVALRCDPISGHVSLYWYRQALGQGPEFLTYFNYEAQQDKSGLPNDRFSAERPEGSISTLTIQRTEQRDSAMYRCASSSQNHEQYFGPGTRLTVT.

The chain is built from TRBV6-1 and TRBJ1-1, with unresolved D. The CDR3 consists of 15 residues. CDR1 is MNHNS, CDR2 SASEGT, per germline. V shed 5 bases and J shed 0 bases, with 13 bases lying between them. CDR3 region: CASSLGRNMNTEAFF. CDR3 in DNA: TGTGCCAGCAGTTTGGGCAGGAATATGAACACTGAAGCTTTCTTT.

This clone was seen once. The J gene is TRBJ2-2, the V gene TRBV28; 8 bases match TRBD2. Trimming took 5 bases from V and 8 from J; bases not matched to a gene: 10. Looked up from germline, CDR1 is MDHEN and CDR2 is SYDVKM. The CDR3 spans 15 residues. CDR3 loop: CASSTKRELRGELFF. The CDR3 nucleotides are TGTGCCAGCAGTACCAAGCGGGAGTTGCGGGGGGAGCTGTTTTTT.

This chain uses TRBV7-6 with TRBJ2-1; 10 bases agree with TRBD1. J was trimmed by 7 bases and V by 5 bases; bases with no gene match: 8. The germline CDR1 and CDR2 sequences are SGHVS and FNYEAQ. CDR3 length equals 15 residues. CDR3 DNA: TGTGCCAGCAGCCCGACCGGGACAGGGGTTAATGAGCAGTTCTTC. Its protein is CASSPTGTGVNEQFF.

The V gene is TRBV2, the J gene TRBJ1-2, with D hard to call. Per the germline V gene, CDR1 is SNHLY and CDR2 is FYNNEI. The CDR3 consists of 10 residues. Trimming took 3 bases from V and 7 from J, leaving 3 bases between them. The CDR3: CASSDIGYTF. The CDR3 coding sequence is TGTGCCAGCAGTGATATTGGCTACACCTTC. The full variable domain, rest sourced from reference TRBV2 and TRBJ1-2, is EPEVTQTPSHQVTQMGQEVILRCVPISNHLYFYWYRQILGQKVEFLVSFYNNEISEKSEIFDDQFSVERPDGSNFTLKIRSTKLEDSAMYFCASSDIGYTFGSGTRLTVV.

The rearrangement links TRBV2 to TRBJ2-2; D ambiguous. The CDR3 runs to 12 residues. Trimming shortened V by 3 bases and J by 7 bases, and 6 bases separated the two germline ends. In germline, CDR1 is SNHLY, CDR2 FYNNEI. In nucleotides, the CDR3 is TGTGCCAGCAGTGAGGAGAGCGGGGAGCTGTTTTTT. Protein sequence: CASSEESGELFF.

V and J are TRBV5-6 and TRBJ1-2; D remains ambiguous. Germline V gene sequence: CDR1 SGHDT, CDR2 YYEEEE. Trimming removed 4 bases at V and 7 bases at J, with 20 bases between. This CDR3 has 15 residues. Written as DNA, the CDR3 is TGTGCCAGCAGCCCCACCCTTAACACCCGTTCTGGCTACACCTTC. Its translation is CASSPTLNTRSGYTF.

The chain links TRBV27 to TRBJ1-5; D remains ambiguous. Germline V gene data show CDR1 as MNHEY and CDR2 as SMNVEV (reference sequence). Trimming took off 3 bases at V and 4 bases at J, with 10 bases between the two ends. The CDR3 runs to 14 residues. CDR3 amino acids: CASSLLAFNQPQHF. The CDR3 coding sequence is TGTGCCAGCAGTTTGTTGGCTTTTAATCAGCCCCAGCATTTT.

V gene TRBV9 combines with J gene TRBJ2-1, with 13 bases aligning to TRBD2. The CDR3 has 17 residues. J gave up 5 bases and V 1 base, and 6 bases lay outside the gene matches. CDR1 is SGDLS, CDR2 YYNGEE, per germline. CDR3 amino acids: CASSVLLLAGGNNEQFF. The CDR3 nucleotides are TGTGCCAGCAGCGTACTTCTACTAGCGGGAGGGAACAATGAGCAGTTCTTC.

This clone has only one observation. The chain carries TRBV5-6 and TRBJ2-1; a weak D match, TRBD2 (5 bases). The ends were cut back, 4 bases at V and 9 bases at J, with 11 bases in the middle. The length of the CDR3 is 12 residues. The germline gives CDR1 SGHDT, CDR2 YYEEEE. CDR3 coding DNA: TGTGCCAGCAGCGATGAGGGTCTTGAGCAGTTCTTC. This sequence encodes CASSDEGLEQFF.

This CDR3 is CASSGGTNSGNTIYF. CDR3 bases: TGTGCCAGCAGCGGAGGAACCAACTCTGGAAACACCATATATTTT. V usage is TRBV2 and J usage is TRBJ1-3, with D unclear. Germline loops: CDR1 SNHLY, CDR2 FYNNEI. Trimming took 6 bases from V and 0 from J, leaving 12 bases between them. The CDR3 spans 15 residues.